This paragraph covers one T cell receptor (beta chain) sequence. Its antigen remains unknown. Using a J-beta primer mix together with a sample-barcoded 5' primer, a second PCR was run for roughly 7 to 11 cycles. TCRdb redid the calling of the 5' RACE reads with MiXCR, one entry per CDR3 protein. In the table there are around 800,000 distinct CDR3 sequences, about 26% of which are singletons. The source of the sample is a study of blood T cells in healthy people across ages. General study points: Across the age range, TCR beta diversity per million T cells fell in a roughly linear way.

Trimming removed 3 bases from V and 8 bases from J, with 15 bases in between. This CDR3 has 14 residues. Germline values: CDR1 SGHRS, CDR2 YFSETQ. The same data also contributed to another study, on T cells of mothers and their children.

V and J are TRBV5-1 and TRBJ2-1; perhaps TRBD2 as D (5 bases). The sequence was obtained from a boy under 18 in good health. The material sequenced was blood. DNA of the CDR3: TGCGCCAGCAGCTGGCGCTCGGGGTCGGATGAGCAGTTCTTC. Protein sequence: CASSWRSGSDEQFF. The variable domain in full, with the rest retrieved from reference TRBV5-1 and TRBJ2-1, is KAGVTQTPRYLIKTRGQQVTLSCSPISGHRSVSWYQQTPGQGLQFLFEYFSETQRNKGNFPGRFSGRQFSNSRSEMNVSTLELGDSALYLCASSWRSGSDEQFFGPGTRLTVL.